The present entry profiles one TCR beta chain with its context. Germline V CDR1 and CDR2: LNHNV, YYDKDF (reference sequence). The CDR3 is made up of 14 amino acids. V lost 9 bases and J lost 4; bases outside the gene matches: 11. Data came from immunoSEQ multiplex PCR; TCRdb stores just in-frame clones and leaves some out. The sample holds approximately 2,000,000 clones; roughly 92% are singletons and the top ten take 0.3% to 0.45%. The data were taken from a study of shared clonotypes between healthy human individuals. Sequencing was done on a sample of naive CD4+ T cells from PBMCs. Subset here: CD45RA+ positively selected. The chain is built from TRBV15 and TRBJ1-2; TRBD1 aligns across 7 bases. The clonotype originates from a man in his late teens or twenties in good health. Some clones in this sample may be carry-over from other donors' samples. CDR3 protein: CATTGGGDSYGYTF. The CDR3 nucleotides read TGTGCCACAACCGGTGGGGGGGACAGCTATGGCTACACCTTC.